A single sample gave rise to the 6 T cell receptor beta chains below, sequenced in a study of post-analysis software for immune sequencing data. Notes on the study in general: There were five TRBV segments more frequent in patients than controls, and TRBV5-6, TRBV5-1 and TRBV20-1 were among them.

Sequencing libraries made from TCR beta cDNA carried unique molecular identifiers. In TCRdb, the PCR reads were re-called with MiXCR into one record per CDR3 protein. The sample lists roughly 620,000 distinct CDR3 sequences, 44% occurring once. Antigens for these TCRs are unknown. The sequenced sample consisted of blood. The receptors were sampled from a girl aged 5-17 years with multiple sclerosis.

Only a few counts were recorded for this clonotype. This chain joins TRBV11-2 and TRBJ1-6; maybe TRBD1 (5 bases). CDR3 length: 12 amino acids. Germline V gives CDR1 SGHAT, CDR2 FQNNGV. V was clipped by 10 bases and J by 7 bases, with 11 bases between them. The CDR3 protein is CATCRGNSPLHF. DNA for the CDR3: TGTGCCACCTGTCGGGGGAATTCACCCCTCCACTTT. The whole variable domain, remainder taken from reference TRBV11-2 and TRBJ1-6, is EAGVAQSPRYKIIEKRQSVAFWCNPISGHATLYWYQQILGQGPKLLIQFQNNGVVDDSQLPKDRFSAERLKGVDSTLKIQPAKLEDSAVYLCATCRGNSPLHFGNGTRLTVT.

This chain links TRBV20-1 with TRBJ2-5, with 9 bases identical to TRBD1. J gave up 3 bases and V 5 bases, and 7 bases lay outside the gene matches. CDR1 and CDR2 (germline): DFQATT, SNEGSKA (reference sequence). This CDR3 has 14 residues. This CDR3 is CSAASRQGEETQYF. The CDR3 DNA sequence: TGCAGTGCTGCATCCAGACAGGGGGAAGAGACCCAGTACTTC.

The chain has TRBV7-9 and TRBJ2-7; a possible D gene is TRBD1 (5 bases). V lost 1 base and J lost 3, with 16 bases in between. Germline values: CDR1 SEHNR, CDR2 FQNEAQ (reference sequence). The CDR3 has 16 amino acids. The CDR3 loop reads CASSLGGLHENYEQYF. In DNA, the CDR3 is TGTGCCAGCAGCTTAGGGGGCCTCCACGAAAACTACGAGCAGTACTTC.

The CDR3 region is CSVETMGQGPWDGYTF. For the CDR3, the DNA is TGCAGCGTTGAAACGATGGGGCAGGGCCCCTGGGACGGCTACACCTTC. The chain employs TRBV29-1 and TRBJ1-2; the D gene is possibly TRBD1 (5 bases). The germline V gene has CDR1 SQVTM and CDR2 ANQGSEA. The V and J ends lost 2 bases and 8 bases respectively, with 24 bases between them. This CDR3 has 16 amino acids.

This clonotype was observed a handful of times. The rearrangement uses TRBV6-5 and TRBJ2-7; D is ambiguous. The germline V gene has CDR1 MNHEY and CDR2 SVGAGI. The length of the CDR3 is 12 residues. V gave up 8 bases and J gave up 3 bases, with 11 bases separating them. CDR3 amino acids: CASSPGNYEQYF. The CDR3 bases are TGTGCCAGCTCCCCAGGCAACTACGAGCAGTACTTC.

The V and J genes are TRBV4-1 and TRBJ2-7; 11 bases are shared with TRBD1. CDR1 is MGHRA and CDR2 is YSYEKL in the germline V gene. With 4 bases clipped from V and 5 bases from J, the junction kept 13 bases outside the gene matches. The CDR3 consists of 17 residues. In DNA, the CDR3 is TGCGCCAGCAGCCCGCTAAGCCTTGGGACAGGGGGTGACGAGCAGTACTTC. This translates into CASSPLSLGTGGDEQYF.